This TCR beta chain emerged from a study of blood T cell repertoires in COVID-19. For the study at large: Acute and convalescent COVID-19 specimens originated in the United States, Italy and Spain.

CDR3 length equals 11 residues. Germline CDR1 and CDR2: DFQATT and SNEGSKA (reference sequence). V lost 3 bases, J lost 9 bases, and 11 bases lay in between. Under the authors' procedure: Using reference gene primer amplification, nucleated cell counts were estimated. Here immunoSEQ multiplex PCR was the method, and the copy in TCRdb shows in-frame clones only, minus some. The V and J calls and clone size come from that table; D and trimming were worked out from the DNA. The sample shows tens of thousands of clones, approximately 80% of them seen only once. The V and J genes are TRBV20-1 and TRBJ1-1; tentative D call: TRBD1 (5 bases). Sequencing used peripheral blood. The TCR comes from a human donor with active or convalescent COVID-19. The donor label of this sample is uncertain. The CDR3 protein is CSASVQAQAFF. For the CDR3, the DNA is TGCAGTGCTAGCGTACAGGCGCAAGCTTTCTTT.